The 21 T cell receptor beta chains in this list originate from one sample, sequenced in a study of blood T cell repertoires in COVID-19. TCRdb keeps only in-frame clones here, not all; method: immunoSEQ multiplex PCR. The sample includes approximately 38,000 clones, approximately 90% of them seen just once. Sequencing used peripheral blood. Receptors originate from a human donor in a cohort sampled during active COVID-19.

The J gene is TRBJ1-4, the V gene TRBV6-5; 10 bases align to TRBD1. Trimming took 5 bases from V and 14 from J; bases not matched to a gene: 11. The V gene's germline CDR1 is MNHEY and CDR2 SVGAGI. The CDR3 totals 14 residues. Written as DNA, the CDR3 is TGTGCCAGCAGTCCGACGACAGGGGGCGCCGGGCTGTTTTTT. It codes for CASSPTTGGAGLFF.

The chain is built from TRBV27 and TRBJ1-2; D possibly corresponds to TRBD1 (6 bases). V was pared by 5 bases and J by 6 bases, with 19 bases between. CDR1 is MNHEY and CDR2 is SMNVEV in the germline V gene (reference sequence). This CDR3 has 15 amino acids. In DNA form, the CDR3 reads TGTGCCAGCAGTAAAACGTCCCAGGGGATCCATGGCTACACCTTC. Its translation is CASSKTSQGIHGYTF.

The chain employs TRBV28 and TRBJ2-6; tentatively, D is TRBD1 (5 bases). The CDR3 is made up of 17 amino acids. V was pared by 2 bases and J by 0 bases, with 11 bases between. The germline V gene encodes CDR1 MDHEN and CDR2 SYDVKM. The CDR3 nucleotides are TGTGCCAGCAGTTTAGGGGCAGGGCGCTCTGGGGCCAACGTCCTGACTTTC. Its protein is CASSLGAGRSGANVLTF.

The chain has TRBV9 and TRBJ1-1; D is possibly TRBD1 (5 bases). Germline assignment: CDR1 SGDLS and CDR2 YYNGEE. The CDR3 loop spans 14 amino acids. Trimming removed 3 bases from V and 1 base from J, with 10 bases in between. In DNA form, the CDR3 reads TGTGCCAGCAGCGCCCAAAGGGGGAACACTGAAGCTTTCTTT. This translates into CASSAQRGNTEAFF.

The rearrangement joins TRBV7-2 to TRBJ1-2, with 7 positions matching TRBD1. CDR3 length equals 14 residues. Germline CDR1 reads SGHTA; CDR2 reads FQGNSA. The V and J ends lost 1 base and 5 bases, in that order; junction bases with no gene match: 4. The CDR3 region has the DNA TGTGCCAGCAGCTTAGACCAGGGGGATTATGGCTACACCTTC. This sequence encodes CASSLDQGDYGYTF.

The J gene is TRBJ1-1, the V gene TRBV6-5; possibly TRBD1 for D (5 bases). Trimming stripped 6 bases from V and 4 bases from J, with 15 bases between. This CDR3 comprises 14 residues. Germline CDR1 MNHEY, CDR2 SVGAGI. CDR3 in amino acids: CASSLSTGLTEAFF. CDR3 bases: TGTGCCAGCAGCCTCTCTACGGGACTCACTGAAGCTTTCTTT.

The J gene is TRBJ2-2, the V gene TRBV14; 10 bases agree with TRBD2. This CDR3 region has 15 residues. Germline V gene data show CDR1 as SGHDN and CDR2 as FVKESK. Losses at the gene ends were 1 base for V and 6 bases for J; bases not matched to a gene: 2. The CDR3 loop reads CASSQVLAGAGELFF. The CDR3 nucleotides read TGTGCCAGCAGCCAAGTCCTAGCGGGAGCCGGGGAGCTGTTTTTT.

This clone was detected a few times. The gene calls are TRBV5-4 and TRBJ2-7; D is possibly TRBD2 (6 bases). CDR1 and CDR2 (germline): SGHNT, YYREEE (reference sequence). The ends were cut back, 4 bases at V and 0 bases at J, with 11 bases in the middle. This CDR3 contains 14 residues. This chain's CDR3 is CASSISGGSYEQYF. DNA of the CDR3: TGTGCCAGCAGCATTTCCGGGGGCTCCTACGAGCAGTACTTC.

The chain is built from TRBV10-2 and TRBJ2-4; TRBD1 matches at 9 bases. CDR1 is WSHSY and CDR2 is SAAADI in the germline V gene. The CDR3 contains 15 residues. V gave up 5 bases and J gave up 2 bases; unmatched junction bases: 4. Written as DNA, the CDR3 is TGCGCCAGCAGTACAGGGGGCTGGTCCAAAAACATTCAGTACTTC. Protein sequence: CASSTGGWSKNIQYF.

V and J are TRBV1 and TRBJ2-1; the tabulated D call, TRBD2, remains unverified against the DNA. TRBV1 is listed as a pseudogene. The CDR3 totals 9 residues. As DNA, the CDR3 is TGCACCAGCCCCGATGAGCAGTTCTTC. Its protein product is CTSPDEQFF.

The CDR3 nucleotides read TGTGCCAGCAGTGGAACCAGACAGGGGAACGAAAAACTGTTTTTT. Its protein is CASSGTRQGNEKLFF. The chain joins TRBV2 to TRBJ1-4, with 8 bases fitting TRBD1. The V segment lost 4 bases and the J segment 8 bases; nucleotides outside the gene matches: 9. Germline-derived CDR1 and CDR2 are SNHLY and FYNNEI. This CDR3 is built from 15 residues.

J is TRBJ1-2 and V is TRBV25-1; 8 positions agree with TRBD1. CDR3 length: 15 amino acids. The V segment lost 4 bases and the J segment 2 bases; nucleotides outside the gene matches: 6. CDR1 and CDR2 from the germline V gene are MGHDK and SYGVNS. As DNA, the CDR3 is TGTGCCAGCAGTGGTCTTGGACAGGGAAACTATGGCTACACCTTC. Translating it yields CASSGLGQGNYGYTF.

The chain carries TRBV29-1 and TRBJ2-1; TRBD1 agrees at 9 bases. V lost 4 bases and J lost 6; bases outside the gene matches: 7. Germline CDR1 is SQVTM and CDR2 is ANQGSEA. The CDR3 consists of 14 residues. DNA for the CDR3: TGCAGCGTTGTGGGGGACAGGGTTGGCAATGAGCAGTTCTTC. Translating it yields CSVVGDRVGNEQFF.

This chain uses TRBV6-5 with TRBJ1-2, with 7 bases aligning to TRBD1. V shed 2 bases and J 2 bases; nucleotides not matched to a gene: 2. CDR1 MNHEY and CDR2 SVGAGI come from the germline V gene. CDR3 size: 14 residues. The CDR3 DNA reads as TGTGCCAGCAGTTACGGGGGACAGAACTATGGCTACACCTTC. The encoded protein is CASSYGGQNYGYTF.

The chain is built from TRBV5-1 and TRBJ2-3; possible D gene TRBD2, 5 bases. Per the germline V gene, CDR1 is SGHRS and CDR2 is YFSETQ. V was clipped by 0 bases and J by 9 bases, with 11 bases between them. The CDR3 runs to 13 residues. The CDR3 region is CASSLAAGRTQYF. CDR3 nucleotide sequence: TGCGCCAGCAGCTTGGCCGCGGGCAGGACGCAGTATTTT.

The CDR3 region has the DNA TGTGCCAGCAGTTACTCGGAGGAGGTCGATGGCTACACCTTC. It encodes CASSYSEEVDGYTF. V is TRBV6-2 or TRBV6-3 and J is TRBJ1-2; D uncertain. The length of the CDR3 is 14 residues. The V end lost 0 bases, the J end lost 6 bases, and 11 bases lay between the germline ends. From germline, CDR1 is MNHEY and CDR2 SVGEGT.

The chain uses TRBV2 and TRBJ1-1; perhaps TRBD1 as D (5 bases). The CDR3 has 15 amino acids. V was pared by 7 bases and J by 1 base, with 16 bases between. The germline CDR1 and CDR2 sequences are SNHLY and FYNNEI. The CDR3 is CASKLQGIKNTEAFF. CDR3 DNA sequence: TGTGCCAGCAAGCTCCAGGGCATAAAGAACACTGAAGCTTTCTTT.

For the CDR3, the DNA is TGCGCCAGCAGCCAAGATGGAGTTACTCCTTGGGGGCGAGGGGCTTTCTTT. Translated: CASSQDGVTPWGRGAFF. The gene calls are TRBV4-1 and TRBJ1-1; maybe TRBD1 (6 bases). Germline loops: CDR1 MGHRA, CDR2 YSYEKL. This CDR3 has 17 amino acids. V was pared by 0 bases and J by 11 bases, with 25 bases between.

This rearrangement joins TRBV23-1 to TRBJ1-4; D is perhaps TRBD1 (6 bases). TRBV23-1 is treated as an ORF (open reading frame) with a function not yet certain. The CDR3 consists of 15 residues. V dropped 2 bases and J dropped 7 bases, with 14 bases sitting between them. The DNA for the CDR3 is TGCGCCAGCAGTCAACCAGCCCGGACAGCTGAAAAACTGTTTTTT. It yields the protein CASSQPARTAEKLFF.

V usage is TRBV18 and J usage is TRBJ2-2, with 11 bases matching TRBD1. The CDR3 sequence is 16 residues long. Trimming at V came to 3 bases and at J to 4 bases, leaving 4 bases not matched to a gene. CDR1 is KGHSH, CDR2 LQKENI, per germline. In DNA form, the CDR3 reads TGTGCCAGCTCACCTGCCGGGACAGGGGGCACCGGGGAGCTGTTTTTT. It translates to CASSPAGTGGTGELFF.

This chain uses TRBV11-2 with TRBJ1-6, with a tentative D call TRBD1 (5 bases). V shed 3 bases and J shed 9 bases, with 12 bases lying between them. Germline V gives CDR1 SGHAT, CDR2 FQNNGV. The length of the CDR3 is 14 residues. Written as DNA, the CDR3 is TGTGCCAGCAGCTTCGGGGGGGACCTTTCACCCCTCCACTTT. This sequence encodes CASSFGGDLSPLHF.